Given below is one T cell receptor beta chain in context. Its target is unknown. A much larger clone sits a single nucleotide away, making a read error possible. TCR beta libraries were made by quantitative 5'-RACE with molecular barcodes. TCRdb used MiXCR to reprocess the 5' RACE reads, holding one entry per CDR3 protein. This table has around 210,000 distinct CDR3 sequences, 7% to 10% appearing once. This record comes from a study of CD8 T cells in ankylosing spondylitis. Whole-study results and caveats: Disease-linked clones reportedly showed significant enrichment in matched ankylosing spondylitis synovial fluid. The disease-linked clones had a CD8+ phenotype and low blood frequencies.

The CDR3 is made up of 11 amino acids. Germline values: CDR1 SGHRS, CDR2 YFSETQ. This clonotype was obtained from a female donor with ankylosing spondylitis or in good health (not recorded which). The rearrangement joins TRBV5-1 to TRBJ2-2; D uncertain. The source material was blood, either unsorted or a sorted T cell fraction (not recorded which). Here the CDR3 reads CVSANTGELFF. DNA of the CDR3: TGCGTCAGCGCGAACACCGGGGAGCTGTTTTTT. Variable domain in full (rest from reference TRBV5-1 and TRBJ2-2): KAGVTQTPRYLIKTRGQQVTLSCSPISGHRSVSWYQQTPGQGLQFLFEYFSETQRNKGNFPGRFSGRQFSNSRSEMNVSTLELGDSALYLCVSANTGELFFGEGSRLTVL.